A single sample is the source of the 3 T cell receptor beta chains below, sequenced in a study of cytomegalovirus exposure and HLA in healthy donors. Amplification used 60 Vbeta primers and 13 Jbeta primers. Here immunoSEQ multiplex PCR was the method, and the copy in TCRdb shows in-frame clones only, minus some. The table shows roughly 120,000 clones, with around 8.5% occurring only once. The sequencing sample was made of PBMCs. Receptors originate from a man aged 40-55 years in good health and CMV-seronegative.

J is TRBJ1-5 and V is TRBV11-2, with 11 bases fitting TRBD1. This CDR3 has 15 residues. Trimming at V came to 5 bases and at J to 4 bases, leaving 4 bases not matched to a gene. Germline V lookup: CDR1 SGHAT, CDR2 FQNNGV. The CDR3 DNA reads as TGTGCCAGCAGCCCCGGGACAGGGGGTAATCAGCCCCAGCATTTT. Its protein product is CASSPGTGGNQPQHF.

Concerning this clone: Relative to the germline gene, one junction end is altered; a read error may explain this. The chain is built from TRBV19 and TRBJ2-2; D is undetermined. This CDR3 region has 13 residues. Germline V CDR1 and CDR2: LNHDA, SQIVND (reference sequence). This CDR3 is CASRIVVTGELFF. Written as DNA, the CDR3 is TGTGCCAGTAGGATAGTCGTCACCGGGGAGCTGTTTTTT.

On this clone itself: At one boundary the junction diverges from the germline segment, which might be a read error. The chain recombines TRBV10-3 with TRBJ2-7; 9 bases align to TRBD1. The CDR3 covers 14 residues. CDR1 and CDR2 from the germline V gene are ENHRY and SYGVKD. CDR3: CAISLDRGINDQYF. The CDR3 DNA sequence: TGTGCCATCAGTCTCGACAGGGGGATCAACGATCAGTACTTC.